One sample yielded the 3 T cell receptor beta chains listed below, sequenced in a study of cytomegalovirus exposure and HLA in healthy donors. 60 Vbeta and 13 Jbeta primers were used in PCR. Here immunoSEQ multiplex PCR was the method, and the copy in TCRdb shows in-frame clones only, minus some. The sample contains about 120,000 clones, approximately 82% of which appear only once. Sequencing was performed on PBMCs. All receptors derive from a man younger than 40 in good health and CMV-seropositive.

This clone was detected only once. The chain couples TRBV6-5 to TRBJ1-2; 8 nucleotides align to TRBD1. Germline V CDR1 and CDR2: MNHEY, SVGAGI. This CDR3 is 12 amino acids long. Trimming at V came to 8 bases and at J to 7 bases, leaving 6 bases not matched to a gene. The CDR3, as DNA: TGTGCCAGCGGTAACACAGGGGGTGGCTACACCTTC. It translates to CASGNTGGGYTF.

This clone was observed a single time. Within the sample, other DNA sequences also encode this same CDR3. The V gene is TRBV28, the J gene TRBJ2-5, with 7 positions matching TRBD1. This CDR3 comprises 13 residues. In germline, CDR1 is MDHEN, CDR2 SYDVKM. V shed 2 bases, J shed 3 bases, and the junction held 0 bases outside the gene matches. The CDR3: CASSLQGEETQYF. Written as DNA, the CDR3 is TGTGCCAGCAGTTTACAGGGGGAAGAGACCCAGTACTTC.

The chain combines TRBV13 with TRBJ1-5; maybe TRBD1 (5 bases). Germline V lookup: CDR1 PRHDT, CDR2 FYEKMQ (reference sequence). The length of the CDR3 is 14 residues. The germline V and J ends were trimmed by 4 bases and 2 bases, with 9 bases remaining between them. Here the CDR3 DNA reads TGTGCCAGCAGCTCCCAAGGGGGCAATCAGCCCCAGCATTTT. Translation: CASSSQGGNQPQHF.